This T cell receptor beta chain was recovered during a study of blood T cell repertoires in COVID-19. Across the whole study: Acute-phase and convalescent COVID-19 samples originated in the United States, Italy and Spain. The analysed material was cDNA or gDNA that came from T cells, B-cell-depleted T cells, or PBMCs.

Germline loops: CDR1 MDHEN, CDR2 SYDVKM. Germline trimming cut 10 bases from V and 7 bases from J; bases unmatched to any gene: 14. CDR3 length: 14 amino acids. Original methodology: Estimation of nucleated cell counts was performed using reference gene primer amplification. Assay used: immunoSEQ multiplex PCR; TCRdb lists only in-frame clones, some missing. That table gives V, J and clone size, and the DNA gave D and trimming. Of roughly 240,000 clones listed, roughly 86% are singletons. Sequencing used peripheral blood. The rearrangement joins TRBV28 to TRBJ2-7, with 9 bases that match TRBD2. This clonotype originated in a man aged 18 to 30 with active or convalescent COVID-19. CDR3 DNA: TGTGCCACACCCAACTCTAGCGGGGTTTATGAGCAGTACTTC. Its protein product is CATPNSSGVYEQYF.